The sequence of this TCR beta chain was determined in a study of patients and donors after allogeneic stem cell transplantation. TCRdb reprocessed the RT-PCR reads with MiXCR, giving one entry per CDR3 protein. The sample holds about 960,000 distinct CDR3 sequences; approximately 19% are singletons and the top ten take under 6.5%. This CDR3 spans 14 amino acids. V was pared by 7 bases and J by 8 bases, with 10 bases of the junction left unmatched. Germline V gene lookup returns CDR1 LGHNT and CDR2 FRNRAP. This clonotype has a handful of counts. The TCR comes from a human donor who was either an allogeneic HSCT recipient or a stem cell or donor lymphocyte infusion donor (not recorded which). It is not recorded whose cells these are; they may come from a transplant donor. Source material: blood, either unsorted or a sorted T cell fraction (not recorded which). V is TRBV12-5 and J is TRBJ2-2; TRBD2 matches 7 bases. The CDR3 DNA sequence: TGTGCTAGTGCCCAGCGGGACCCCAGAGGGGAGCTGTTTTTT. It yields the protein CASAQRDPRGELFF.